The sequence of this TCR beta chain was determined in a study of shared T cell receptors in the human thymus. Sequencing was performed with immunoSEQ multiplex PCR; in TCRdb, only in-frame clones are kept and a portion is missing. The table lists about 380,000 clones, 85% to 95% of them singletons, with approximately 0.02% in the top ten. Trimming took 4 bases from V and 5 from J; bases not matched to a gene: 4. Germline CDR1 reads SGHRS; CDR2 reads YFSETQ. The CDR3 loop spans 14 amino acids. The sample taken for sequencing was thymocytes. The source is a human donor. The chain combines TRBV5-1 with TRBJ2-3, with 10 bases matching TRBD1. This CDR3 is CASSPGQGVDTQYF. The CDR3 DNA sequence: TGCGCCAGCAGCCCAGGACAGGGGGTAGATACGCAGTATTTT. Full variable domain (outside the CDR3, taken from reference TRBV5-1 and TRBJ2-3): KAGVTQTPRYLIKTRGQQVTLSCSPISGHRSVSWYQQTPGQGLQFLFEYFSETQRNKGNFPGRFSGRQFSNSRSEMNVSTLELGDSALYLCASSPGQGVDTQYFGPGTRLTVL.